These T cell receptor beta chains were read from a single sample in a study of regulatory T cells in long-lasting Graves disease. TCRdb redid the calling of the multiplex PCR reads with MiXCR, one entry per CDR3 protein. Altogether 300,000 to 450,000 distinct CDR3 sequences are present, about 16% being singletons, with the ten largest covering over 20%. This material consisted of peripheral blood mononuclear cells (PBMCs), taken at new diagnosis, from a patient treated with antithyroid drugs. Receptor source: a female donor with Graves disease. CDR3s include the opening cysteine and the closing phenylalanine or tryptophan. D genes are given only for firm matches. Rows may omit the clone size; those that give it use once, few, many or a size class.

v_call: TRBV7-2; cdr3_length: 12; d_call: NA; j_call: TRBJ2-3; clone_size: many; cdr3_nt: TGTGCCAGCAGCCCCCCCACAGATACGCAGTATTTT; cdr3_aa: CASSPPTDTQYF
v_call: TRBV28; cdr3_length: 17; d_call: TRBD1; j_call: TRBJ2-1; clone_size: many; cdr3_nt: TGTGCCAGCAGTTTAAGGCTTAGGGGGACAGCTTACAATGAGCAGTTCTTC; cdr3_aa: CASSLRLRGTAYNEQFF
v_call: TRBV20-1; cdr3_length: 13; d_call: NA; j_call: TRBJ2-5; clone_size: few; cdr3_nt: TGCAGTGCTAGTTCCCCGGATTCAGAAACCCAGTACTTC; cdr3_aa: CSASSPDSETQYF
v_call: TRBV5-4; cdr3_length: 16; d_call: TRBD2; j_call: TRBJ2-7; clone_size: few; cdr3_nt: TGTGCCAGCAGCTTGGCGGCGCCTAGCGGGACCTACGAGCAGTACTTC; cdr3_aa: CASSLAAPSGTYEQYF
v_call: TRBV29-1; cdr3_length: 18; d_call: TRBD2; j_call: TRBJ2-7; clone_size: many; cdr3_nt: TGCAGCGTTGAACTTTCGGTAGGAGCGGGAGGGCCTAGAAACGAGCAGTACTTC; cdr3_aa: CSVELSVGAGGPRNEQYF
v_call: TRBV12-3/TRBV12-4; cdr3_length: 12; d_call: NA; j_call: TRBJ2-7; clone_size: many; cdr3_nt: TGTGCCAGCAGTTTATTTGGGAGCCCGGCAACCTTC; cdr3_aa: CASSLFGSPATF
v_call: TRBV15; cdr3_length: 14; d_call: NA; j_call: TRBJ1-5; clone_size: many; cdr3_nt: TGTGCCACCCAGATGGGAAGGGCAATACAGCCCCAGCATTTT; cdr3_aa: CATQMGRAIQPQHF
v_call: TRBV4-1; cdr3_length: 15; d_call: NA; j_call: TRBJ1-1; clone_size: few; cdr3_nt: TGCGCCAGCAGCCAAGAAGTGGCCCTGAACACTGAAGCTTTCTTT; cdr3_aa: CASSQEVALNTEAFF
v_call: TRBV19; cdr3_length: 14; d_call: NA; j_call: TRBJ2-7; clone_size: NA; cdr3_nt: TGTGCCAGTAGTGGCAGGGCGGGATTCTACGAGCAGTACTTC; cdr3_aa: CASSGRAGFYEQYF
v_call: TRBV7-2; cdr3_length: 12; d_call: NA; j_call: TRBJ2-1; clone_size: many; cdr3_nt: TGTGCCAGCAGCTTAGTGGGTGGAGAGCAGTTCTTC; cdr3_aa: CASSLVGGEQFF
v_call: TRBV20-1; cdr3_length: 13; d_call: NA; j_call: TRBJ2-4; clone_size: many; cdr3_nt: TGCAGTCTGGCCTTTAGCGGCAAAAACATTCAGTACTTC; cdr3_aa: CSLAFSGKNIQYF
v_call: TRBV28; cdr3_length: 15; d_call: NA; j_call: TRBJ2-3; clone_size: many; cdr3_nt: TGTGCCAGCTCTAACGAGTTTTCTAGCACAGATACGCAGTATTTT; cdr3_aa: CASSNEFSSTDTQYF
v_call: TRBV5-4; cdr3_length: 14; d_call: TRBD2; j_call: TRBJ2-1; clone_size: once; cdr3_nt: TGTGCCAGCAGCAAACCGGGACTAGTAGGTGAGCAGTTCTTC; cdr3_aa: CASSKPGLVGEQFF
v_call: TRBV2; cdr3_length: 14; d_call: NA; j_call: TRBJ1-1; clone_size: many; cdr3_nt: TGTGCCAGCAGTAGATCGGTCTCCGAGCCGGGAGCTTTCTTT; cdr3_aa: CASSRSVSEPGAFF
v_call: TRBV20-1; cdr3_length: 12; d_call: NA; j_call: TRBJ2-2; clone_size: many; cdr3_nt: TGCAGTGCTAGAGGCGCGGCCGGGGAGCTGTTTTTT; cdr3_aa: CSARGAAGELFF
v_call: TRBV19; cdr3_length: 18; d_call: NA; j_call: TRBJ1-1; clone_size: many; cdr3_nt: TGTGCCAGTAGTCCAGGGAGGGGTCAAAACTCACCGGGGACTGAAGCTTTCTTT; cdr3_aa: CASSPGRGQNSPGTEAFF
v_call: TRBV18; cdr3_length: 11; d_call: NA; j_call: TRBJ2-5; clone_size: NA; cdr3_nt: TGTGCCAGCTCACTATTGCAGACCCAGTACTTC; cdr3_aa: CASSLLQTQYF
v_call: TRBV20-1; cdr3_length: 18; d_call: TRBD1; j_call: TRBJ1-4; clone_size: NA; cdr3_nt: TGCAGTGCTAGAGGAACCGGGACAGGGGGCGCAACAGGAGAAAAACTGTTTTTT; cdr3_aa: CSARGTGTGGATGEKLFF
v_call: TRBV12-3/TRBV12-4; cdr3_length: 16; d_call: NA; j_call: TRBJ2-1; clone_size: many; cdr3_nt: TGTGCCAGCAGCTCCCTCGTGTCGCAGGGAAGGAATGAGCAGTTCTTC; cdr3_aa: CASSSLVSQGRNEQFF
v_call: TRBV20-1; cdr3_length: 15; d_call: NA; j_call: TRBJ2-7; clone_size: many; cdr3_nt: TGCAGTGCTAACTTCGGGAGCGCAGGGGCCTACGAGCAGTACTTC; cdr3_aa: CSANFGSAGAYEQYF
v_call: TRBV7-2; cdr3_length: 15; d_call: NA; j_call: TRBJ2-5; clone_size: few; cdr3_nt: TGTGCCAGCAGCTACCAATCCCGAGGCAGAGAGACCCAGTACTTC; cdr3_aa: CASSYQSRGRETQYF
v_call: TRBV7-2; cdr3_length: 14; d_call: NA; j_call: TRBJ2-5; clone_size: NA; cdr3_nt: TGTGCCAGCAGCCAGACGGATTACCAAGAGACCCAGTACTTC; cdr3_aa: CASSQTDYQETQYF
v_call: TRBV12-3/TRBV12-4; cdr3_length: 19; d_call: TRBD2; j_call: TRBJ2-1; clone_size: NA; cdr3_nt: TGTGCCAGCAGTGCTGGACTAGCGGGAAATTCTGGCTCCTACAATGAGCAGTTCTTC; cdr3_aa: CASSAGLAGNSGSYNEQFF
v_call: TRBV6-2/TRBV6-3; cdr3_length: 15; d_call: NA; j_call: TRBJ2-2; clone_size: few; cdr3_nt: TGTGCCAGCAGAAGACTAGAGACGAACACCGGGGAGCTGTTTTTT; cdr3_aa: CASRRLETNTGELFF
v_call: TRBV11-2; cdr3_length: 16; d_call: NA; j_call: TRBJ2-3; clone_size: many; cdr3_nt: TGTGCCAGCAGCCCACGACTCTATCTGGGCACAGATACGCAGTATTTT; cdr3_aa: CASSPRLYLGTDTQYF